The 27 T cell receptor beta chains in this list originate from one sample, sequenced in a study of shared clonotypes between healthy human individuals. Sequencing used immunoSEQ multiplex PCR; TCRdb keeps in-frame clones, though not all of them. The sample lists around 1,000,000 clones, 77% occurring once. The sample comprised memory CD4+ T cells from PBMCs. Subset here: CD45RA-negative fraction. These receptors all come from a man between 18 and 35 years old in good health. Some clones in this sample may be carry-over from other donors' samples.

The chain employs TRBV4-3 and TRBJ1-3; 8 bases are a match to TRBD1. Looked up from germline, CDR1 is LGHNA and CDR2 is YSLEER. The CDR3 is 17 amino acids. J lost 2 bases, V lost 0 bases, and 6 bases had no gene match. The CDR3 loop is CASSQDPLQGAGNTIYF. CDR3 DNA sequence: TGCGCCAGCAGCCAAGATCCCCTACAGGGGGCTGGAAACACCATATATTTT.

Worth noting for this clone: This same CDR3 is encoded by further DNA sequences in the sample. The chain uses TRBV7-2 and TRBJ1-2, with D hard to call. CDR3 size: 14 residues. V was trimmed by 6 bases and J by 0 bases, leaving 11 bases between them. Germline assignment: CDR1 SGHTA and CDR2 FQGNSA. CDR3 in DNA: TGTGCCAGCAGTCCGACCCCGGCTAACTATGGCTACACCTTC. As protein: CASSPTPANYGYTF.

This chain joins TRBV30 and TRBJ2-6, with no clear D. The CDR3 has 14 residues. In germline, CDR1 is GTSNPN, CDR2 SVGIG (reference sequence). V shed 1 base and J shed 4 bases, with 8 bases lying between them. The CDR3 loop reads CAWSADAGANVLTF. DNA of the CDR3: TGTGCCTGGAGTGCCGACGCCGGGGCCAACGTCCTGACTTTC.

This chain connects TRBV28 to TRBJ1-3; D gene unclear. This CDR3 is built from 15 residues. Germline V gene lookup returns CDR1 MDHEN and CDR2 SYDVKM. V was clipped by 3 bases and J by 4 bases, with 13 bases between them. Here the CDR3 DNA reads TGTGCCAGCAGTTTTGTTGCCGGATCGGGAAACACCATATATTTT. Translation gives CASSFVAGSGNTIYF.

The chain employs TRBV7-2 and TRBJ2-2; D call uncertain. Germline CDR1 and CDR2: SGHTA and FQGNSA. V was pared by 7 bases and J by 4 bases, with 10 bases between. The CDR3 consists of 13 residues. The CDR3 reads CASTGYATGELFF. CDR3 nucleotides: TGTGCCAGCACCGGTTATGCCACCGGGGAGCTGTTTTTT.

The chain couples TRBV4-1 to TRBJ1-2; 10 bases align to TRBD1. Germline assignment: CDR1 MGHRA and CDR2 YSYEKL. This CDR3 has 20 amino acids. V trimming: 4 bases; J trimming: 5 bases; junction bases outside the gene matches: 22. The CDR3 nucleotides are TGCGCCAGCAGCCGCGAACCAGTCGACAGGGGGCGAGGGAGGGCATATGGCTACACCTTC. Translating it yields CASSREPVDRGRGRAYGYTF.

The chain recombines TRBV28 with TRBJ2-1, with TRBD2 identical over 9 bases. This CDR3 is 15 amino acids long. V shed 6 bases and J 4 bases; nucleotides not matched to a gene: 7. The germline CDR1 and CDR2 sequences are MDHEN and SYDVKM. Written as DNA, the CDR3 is TGTGCCAGCAGCTTAGCGGGAGCACGGTACAATGAGCAGTTCTTC. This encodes CASSLAGARYNEQFF.

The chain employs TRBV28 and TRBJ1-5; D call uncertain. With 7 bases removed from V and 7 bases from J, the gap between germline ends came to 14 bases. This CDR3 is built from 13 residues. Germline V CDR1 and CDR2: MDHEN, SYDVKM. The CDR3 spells CASKPVLVQPQHF. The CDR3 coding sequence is TGTGCCAGCAAACCGGTTTTGGTCCAGCCCCAGCATTTT.

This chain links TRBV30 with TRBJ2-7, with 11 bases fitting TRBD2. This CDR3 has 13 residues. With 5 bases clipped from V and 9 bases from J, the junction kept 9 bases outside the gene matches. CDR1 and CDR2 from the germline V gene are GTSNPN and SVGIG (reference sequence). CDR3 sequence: CAWSTSGIDPQYF. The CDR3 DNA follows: TGTGCCTGGTCGACTAGCGGGATAGATCCGCAGTACTTC.

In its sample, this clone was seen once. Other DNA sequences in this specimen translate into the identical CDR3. CDR3 amino acids: CASSPRGETQYF. DNA of the CDR3: TGTGCCAGCAGTCCACGAGGAGAGACCCAGTACTTC. The chain is built from TRBV27 and TRBJ2-5; no firm D call. The CDR3 is 12 residues long. Trimming cost V 5 bases and J 4 bases, with 8 bases left between them. Germline loops: CDR1 MNHEY, CDR2 SMNVEV (reference sequence).

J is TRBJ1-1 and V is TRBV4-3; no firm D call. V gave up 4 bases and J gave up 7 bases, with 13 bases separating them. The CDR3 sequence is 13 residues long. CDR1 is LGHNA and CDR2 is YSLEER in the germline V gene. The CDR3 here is CASSPRVGIEAFF. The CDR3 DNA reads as TGCGCCAGCAGCCCCCGGGTGGGCATTGAAGCTTTCTTT.

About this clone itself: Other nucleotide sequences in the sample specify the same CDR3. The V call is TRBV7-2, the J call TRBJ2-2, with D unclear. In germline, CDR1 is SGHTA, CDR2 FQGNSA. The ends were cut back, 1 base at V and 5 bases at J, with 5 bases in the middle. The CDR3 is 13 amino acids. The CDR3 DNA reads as TGTGCCAGCAGCTTAGAATATACCGGGGAGCTGTTTTTT. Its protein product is CASSLEYTGELFF.

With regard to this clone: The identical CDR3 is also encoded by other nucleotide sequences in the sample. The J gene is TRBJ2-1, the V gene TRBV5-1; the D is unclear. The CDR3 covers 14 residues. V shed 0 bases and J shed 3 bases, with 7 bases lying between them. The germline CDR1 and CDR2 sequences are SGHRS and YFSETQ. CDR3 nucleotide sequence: TGCGCCAGCAGCTTGGGTCAGGACTACAATGAGCAGTTCTTC. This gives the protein CASSLGQDYNEQFF. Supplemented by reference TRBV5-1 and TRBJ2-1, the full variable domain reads KAGVTQTPRYLIKTRGQQVTLSCSPISGHRSVSWYQQTPGQGLQFLFEYFSETQRNKGNFPGRFSGRQFSNSRSEMNVSTLELGDSALYLCASSLGQDYNEQFFGPGTRLTVL.

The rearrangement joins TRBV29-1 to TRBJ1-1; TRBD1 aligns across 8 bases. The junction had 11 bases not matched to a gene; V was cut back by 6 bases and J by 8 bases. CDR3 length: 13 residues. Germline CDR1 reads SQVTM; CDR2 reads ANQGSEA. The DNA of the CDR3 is TGCAGCGTATGCCCTGGACAGGGAGCCGAAGCTTTCTTT. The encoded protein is CSVCPGQGAEAFF.

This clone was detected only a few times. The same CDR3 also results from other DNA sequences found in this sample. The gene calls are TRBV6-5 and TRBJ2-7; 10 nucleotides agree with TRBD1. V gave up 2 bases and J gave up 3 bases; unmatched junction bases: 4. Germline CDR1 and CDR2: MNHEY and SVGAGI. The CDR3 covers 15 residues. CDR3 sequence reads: CASSYRDRGFYEQYF. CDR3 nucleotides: TGTGCCAGCAGTTACCGGGACAGGGGTTTCTACGAGCAGTACTTC.

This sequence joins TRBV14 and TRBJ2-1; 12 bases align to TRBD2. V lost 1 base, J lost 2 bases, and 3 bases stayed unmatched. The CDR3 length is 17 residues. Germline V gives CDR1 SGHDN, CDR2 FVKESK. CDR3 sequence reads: CASSQGLAGVPYNEQFF. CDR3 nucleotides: TGTGCCAGCAGCCAAGGACTAGCGGGAGTCCCCTACAATGAGCAGTTCTTC.

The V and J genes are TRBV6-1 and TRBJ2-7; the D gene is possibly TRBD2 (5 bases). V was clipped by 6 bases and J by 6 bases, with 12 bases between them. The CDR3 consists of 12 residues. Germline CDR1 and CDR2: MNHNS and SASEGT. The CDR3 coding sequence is TGTGCCAGCAGAATGAGGAGGAGCGAGCAGTACTTC. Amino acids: CASRMRRSEQYF.

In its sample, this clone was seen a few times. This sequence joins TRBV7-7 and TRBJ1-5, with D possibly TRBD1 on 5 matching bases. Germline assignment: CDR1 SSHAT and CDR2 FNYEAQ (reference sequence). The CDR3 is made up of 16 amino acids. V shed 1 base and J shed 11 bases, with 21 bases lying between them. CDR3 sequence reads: CASSLDRGPRDRSQHF. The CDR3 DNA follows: TGTGCCAGCAGCTTAGATAGGGGCCCGCGGGATAGGTCCCAGCATTTT.

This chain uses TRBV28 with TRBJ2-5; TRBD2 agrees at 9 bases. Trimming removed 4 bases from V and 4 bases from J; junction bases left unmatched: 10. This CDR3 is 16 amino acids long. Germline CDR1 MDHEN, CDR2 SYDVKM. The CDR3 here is CASSSPAGGLRETQYF. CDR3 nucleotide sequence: TGTGCCAGCAGTTCGCCAGCGGGAGGCCTGCGAGAGACCCAGTACTTC.

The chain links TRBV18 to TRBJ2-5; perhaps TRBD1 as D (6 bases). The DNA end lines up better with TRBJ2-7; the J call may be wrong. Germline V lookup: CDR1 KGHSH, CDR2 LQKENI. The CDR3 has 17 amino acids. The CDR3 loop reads CASSPGSPTGFAYEQYF. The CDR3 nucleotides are TGTGCCAGCTCACCCGGAAGTCCCACAGGGTTTGCCTACGAGCAGTACTTC.

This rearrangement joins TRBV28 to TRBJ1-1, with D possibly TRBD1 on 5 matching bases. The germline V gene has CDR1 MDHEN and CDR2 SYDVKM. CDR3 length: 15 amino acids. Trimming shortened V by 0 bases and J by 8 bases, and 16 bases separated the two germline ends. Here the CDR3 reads CASSLWSAGISEAFF. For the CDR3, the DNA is TGTGCCAGCAGTTTATGGTCAGCAGGGATATCGGAAGCTTTCTTT.

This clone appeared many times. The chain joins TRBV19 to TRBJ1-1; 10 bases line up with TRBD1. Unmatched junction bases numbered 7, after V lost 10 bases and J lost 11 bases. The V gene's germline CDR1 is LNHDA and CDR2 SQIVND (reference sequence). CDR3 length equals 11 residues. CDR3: CATTQGQGAFF. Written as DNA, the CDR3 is TGTGCCACAACCCAGGGACAGGGGGCTTTCTTT.

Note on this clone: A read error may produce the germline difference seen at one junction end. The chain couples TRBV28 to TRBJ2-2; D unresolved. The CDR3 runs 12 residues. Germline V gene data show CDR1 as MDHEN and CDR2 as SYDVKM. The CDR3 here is CVSSLRVGELFF. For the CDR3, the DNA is TGTGTCAGCAGTCTAAGGGTCGGGGAGCTGTTTTTT.

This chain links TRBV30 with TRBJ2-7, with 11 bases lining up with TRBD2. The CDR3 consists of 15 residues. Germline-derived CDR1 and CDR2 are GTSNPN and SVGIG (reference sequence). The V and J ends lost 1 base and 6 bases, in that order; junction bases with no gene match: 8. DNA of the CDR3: TGTGCCTGGAGTGCGGGACTAGCGGACGGGGGCGAGCAGTACTTC. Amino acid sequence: CAWSAGLADGGEQYF.

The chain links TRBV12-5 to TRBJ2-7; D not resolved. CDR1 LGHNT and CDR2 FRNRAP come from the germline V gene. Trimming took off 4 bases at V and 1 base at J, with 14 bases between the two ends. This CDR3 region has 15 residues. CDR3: CASGYYGLCSYEQYF. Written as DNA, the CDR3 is TGTGCTAGTGGTTATTACGGATTATGTTCCTACGAGCAGTACTTC.

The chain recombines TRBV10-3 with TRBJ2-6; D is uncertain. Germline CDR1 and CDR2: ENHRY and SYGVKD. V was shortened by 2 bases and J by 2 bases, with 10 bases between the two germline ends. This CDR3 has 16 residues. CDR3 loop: CAISEKRIAGANVLTF. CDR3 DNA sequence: TGTGCCATCAGTGAGAAACGGATAGCTGGGGCCAACGTCCTGACTTTC.

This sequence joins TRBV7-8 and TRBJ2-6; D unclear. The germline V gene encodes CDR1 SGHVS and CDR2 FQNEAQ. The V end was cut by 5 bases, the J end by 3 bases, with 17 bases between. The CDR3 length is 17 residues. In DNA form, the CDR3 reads TGTGCCAGCAGCCCGTTCGCATCAGGTCATGGGGCCAACGTCCTGACTTTC. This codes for CASSPFASGHGANVLTF.